This TCR beta chain originates from a study of T cell responses to AZD1222 COVID-19 vaccine. Study-wide results and limits: White British ancestry dominated among donors, who included more females, and clonal diversity was possibly underestimated.

The data were produced by immunoSEQ multiplex PCR, yet TCRdb's version contains in-frame clones alone and is incomplete. Here the sample spans more than 85,000 clones, 81% being singletons. Looked up from germline, CDR1 is ENHRY and CDR2 is SYGVKD. This CDR3 has 15 amino acids. Trimming left V 3 bases short and J 0 bases short, with 9 bases between. This clone was seen a few times. Antigen unknown. This TCR was recovered from an adult in good health. This chain uses TRBV10-3 with TRBJ1-3; D remains ambiguous. The sequencing here drew on peripheral blood, taken on day 0 of AZD1222 vaccination. The CDR3 loop reads CAISDLESSGNTIYF. CDR3 nucleotide sequence: TGTGCCATCAGTGACCTCGAGAGCTCTGGAAACACCATATATTTT.